This TCR beta chain was documented in a study of Ad26.COV2.S vaccination and SARS-CoV-2 variants. Method: immunoSEQ multiplex PCR; TCRdb's copy keeps in-frame clones and lacks some. The table has 300,000 to 400,000 clones, roughly 90% seen once. CDR3 length: 15 amino acids. Trimming removed 5 bases from V and 4 bases from J; junction bases left unmatched: 7. Germline-derived CDR1 and CDR2 are SGHVS and FQNEAQ. Indicated treatment: 15 to 20 received Ad26.COV2.S at low or high dose, single or two shots; five or six received placebo; per-sample allocation not given. The samples date from day 63 after the first vaccine or placebo injection. This clone has a single count.

V gene TRBV7-8 combines with J gene TRBJ2-1; 8 nucleotides agree with TRBD2. The specimen was peripheral blood, collected in a trial of Ad26.COV2.S vaccine versus placebo. The clonotype comes from a person between 18 and 65 years old who received the Ad26.COV2.S COVID-19 vaccine or a placebo. The CDR3 nucleotides read TGTGCCAGCAGCCCTGTGATAGCGGGGTACAATGAGCAGTTCTTC. Translation: CASSPVIAGYNEQFF.